These 26 T cell receptor beta chains were sequenced from one sample in a study of PD-1 blockade in classical Hodgkin lymphoma. The data were produced by immunoSEQ multiplex PCR, yet TCRdb's version contains in-frame clones alone and is incomplete. The sample consists of more than 40,000 clones, around 75% of them appearing once. Relapse after autologous stem cell transplantation occurred in every patient, and brentuximab vedotin exposure varied. The material was peripheral blood mononuclear cells (PBMCs), obtained at baseline. The receptors were sampled from a human donor with classical Hodgkin lymphoma.

This clone was found once. The CDR3 DNA reads TGCGCCAGTCGCAACGGAGACACCGGGGAGCTGTTTTTT. It codes for CASRNGDTGELFF. The rearrangement uses TRBV5-1 and TRBJ2-2; D ambiguous. The germline V gene has CDR1 SGHRS and CDR2 YFSETQ. The CDR3 totals 13 residues. V lost 8 bases to trimming and J lost 3 bases, with 11 bases between them.

The V gene is TRBV6-6, the J gene TRBJ2-7, with D hard to call. The CDR3 is 13 residues long. Germline CDR1 is MNHNY and CDR2 is SVGAGI (reference sequence). Deletions cut 2 bases from V and 3 bases from J, with 8 bases between. CDR3 nucleotide sequence: TGTGCCAGCAGTTACGCCGACAACTACGAGCAGTACTTC. Its translation is CASSYADNYEQYF.

J is TRBJ2-3 and V is TRBV7-2; D is unresolved. Germline lookup yields CDR1 SGHTA and CDR2 FQGNSA. CDR3 size: 13 residues. Trimming cost V 4 bases and J 4 bases, with 9 bases left between them. Written as DNA, the CDR3 is TGTGCCAGCAGCTCCCAGGCCGCAGATACGCAGTATTTT. It yields the protein CASSSQAADTQYF.

V usage is TRBV30 and J usage is TRBJ2-3, with D uncertain. Germline V gene sequence: CDR1 GTSNPN, CDR2 SVGIG (reference sequence). With 4 bases removed from V and 0 bases from J, the gap between germline ends came to 11 bases. The CDR3 length is 14 residues. The CDR3 sequence: CAWKFGPSTDTQYF. The DNA for the CDR3 is TGTGCCTGGAAGTTCGGACCTAGCACAGATACGCAGTATTTT.

This chain's CDR3 is CASSTTGLGGQPQHF. The CDR3 bases are TGTGCCAGCAGTACGACAGGGTTGGGGGGTCAGCCCCAGCATTTT. The chain couples TRBV6-6 to TRBJ1-5, with TRBD1 identical over 7 bases. This CDR3 contains 15 residues. Losses at the gene ends were 5 bases for V and 6 bases for J; bases not matched to a gene: 10. Germline CDR1 is MNHNY and CDR2 is SVGAGI (reference sequence).

This chain joins TRBV6-5 and TRBJ1-6; no firm D call. The ends were cut back, 0 bases at V and 10 bases at J, with 4 bases in the middle. CDR1 is MNHEY and CDR2 is SVGAGI in the germline V gene. This CDR3 is built from 12 residues. CDR3: CASSYSHSPLHF. The CDR3 bases are TGTGCCAGCAGTTACTCGCACTCACCCCTCCACTTT.

The rearrangement uses TRBV27 and TRBJ2-2, with TRBD2 matching over 8 bases. The CDR3 totals 16 residues. V shed 0 bases and J 1 base; nucleotides not matched to a gene: 1. Germline V gene lookup returns CDR1 MNHEY and CDR2 SMNVEV (reference sequence). The CDR3 coding sequence is TGTGCCAGCAGTTTATCGACTAGCGTGAACACCGGGGAGCTGTTTTTT. Translating gives CASSLSTSVNTGELFF.

This chain uses TRBV1 with TRBJ2-7; TRBD1, the table's D call, was not compared with the DNA. TRBV1 is a listed pseudogene. This CDR3 spans 15 amino acids. This chain's CDR3 is CTSSDPRDRNYEQYF. Written as DNA, the CDR3 is TGCACCAGCAGCGACCCCCGGGACAGAAACTACGAGCAGTACTTC.

The CDR3 reads CASSSGNTEAFF. The CDR3 DNA reads TGTGCCAGCAGTTCGGGGAACACTGAAGCTTTCTTT. The J gene is TRBJ1-1, the V gene TRBV28; the D is unclear. Trimming took 4 bases from V and 1 from J, leaving 4 bases between them. The CDR3 spans 12 residues. Germline-derived CDR1 and CDR2 are MDHEN and SYDVKM.

This chain joins TRBV5-1 and TRBJ2-3; maybe TRBD2 (6 bases). V was shortened by 6 bases and J by 6 bases, with 23 bases between the two germline ends. CDR3 length equals 16 residues. Looked up from germline, CDR1 is SGHRS and CDR2 is YFSETQ. CDR3 sequence reads: CASKPRWGEIGDTQYF. CDR3 nucleotides: TGCGCCAGCAAACCCCGATGGGGGGAGATTGGGGATACGCAGTATTTT.

The table lists this clone with a count of one. The chain employs TRBV5-1 and TRBJ1-5; D not resolved. The V and J ends lost 0 bases and 6 bases respectively, with 19 bases between them. The CDR3 runs 17 residues. Germline V gives CDR1 SGHRS, CDR2 YFSETQ. For the CDR3, the DNA is TGCGCCAGCAGCTTGGAATTCGTTTGGAGCAGGTCTCAGCCCCAGCATTTT. The encoded protein is CASSLEFVWSRSQPQHF.

The V call is TRBV5-1, the J call TRBJ2-3, with D possibly being TRBD2 (5 bases). The CDR3 sequence is 13 residues long. The germline CDR1 and CDR2 sequences are SGHRS and YFSETQ. Trimming pared 2 bases from V and 7 bases from J, leaving 11 bases between. CDR3 in amino acids: CASSLGPGNTQYF. The CDR3 nucleotides are TGCGCCAGCAGCTTAGGTCCGGGAAATACGCAGTATTTT.

The V call is TRBV7-9, the J call TRBJ2-7, with D perhaps being TRBD1 or TRBD2 (5 bases each). This CDR3 region has 13 residues. Germline CDR1 SEHNR, CDR2 FQNEAQ (reference sequence). Trimming took off 2 bases at V and 2 bases at J, with 7 bases between the two ends. CDR3: CASSLRDPYEQYF. The CDR3 coding sequence is TGTGCCAGCAGCTTAAGGGACCCCTACGAGCAGTACTTC.

The CDR3 nucleotides read TGTGCCAGCAGGCTTATACTGGGGTATGGCTACACCTTC. Protein: CASRLILGYGYTF. The chain carries TRBV6-6 and TRBJ1-2; D unresolved. The germline V gene encodes CDR1 MNHNY and CDR2 SVGAGI (reference sequence). Between the trimmed V and J ends, which lost 6 bases and 5 bases, there was a span of 13 bases. The CDR3 loop spans 13 amino acids.

This clone appeared once. This sequence joins TRBV7-3 and TRBJ2-1; weak D call: TRBD1 (6 bases). CDR1 is SGHTA and CDR2 is FQGTGA in the germline V gene. The CDR3 is made up of 14 amino acids. Trimming removed 2 bases from V and 1 base from J, with 6 bases in between. The DNA for the CDR3 is TGTGCCAGCAGCTTAGGGACATCCTACAATGAGCAGTTCTTC. This encodes CASSLGTSYNEQFF.

The sample holds a few counts of this clone. V gene TRBV5-1 combines with J gene TRBJ2-1, with 13 bases fitting TRBD2. Germline trimming cut 2 bases from V and 9 bases from J; bases unmatched to any gene: 8. This CDR3 has 16 amino acids. The V gene's germline CDR1 is SGHRS and CDR2 YFSETQ. CDR3 loop: CASSFRTSGSNGEQFF. Here the CDR3 DNA reads TGCGCCAGCAGCTTTAGGACTAGCGGGAGTAACGGTGAGCAGTTCTTC.

This clone was detected a few times. The chain recombines TRBV6-6 with TRBJ1-1, with TRBD1 matching over 7 bases. The germline V gene has CDR1 MNHNY and CDR2 SVGAGI (reference sequence). V shed 2 bases, J shed 7 bases, and the junction held 10 bases outside the gene matches. This CDR3 spans 15 amino acids. The CDR3: CASSYQIPGQYEAFF. CDR3 sequence (DNA): TGTGCCAGCAGTTACCAGATCCCGGGACAGTATGAAGCTTTCTTT.

This rearrangement joins TRBV11-2 to TRBJ1-1; weak D call: TRBD1 (6 bases). The CDR3 has 16 residues. Germline values: CDR1 SGHAT, CDR2 FQNNGV. Trimming cost V 5 bases and J 5 bases, with 21 bases left between them. CDR3 protein: CASSITAGGAGTEAFF. CDR3 nucleotide sequence: TGTGCCAGCAGCATCACTGCGGGGGGCGCGGGGACTGAAGCTTTCTTT.

The V call is TRBV4-2, the J call TRBJ1-2; D perhaps matches TRBD1 (5 bases). Trimming left V 6 bases short and J 4 bases short, with 15 bases between. The V gene's germline CDR1 is LGHNA and CDR2 YNFKEQ. The CDR3 consists of 14 residues. DNA of the CDR3: TGTGCCAGCAGGGGGGGAGGCACGAGCTATGGCTACACCTTC. Its translation: CASRGGGTSYGYTF.

This clone showed up just a few times. The chain has TRBV5-8 and TRBJ2-1, with D uncertain. There are 12 residues in the CDR3. With 0 bases removed from V and 12 bases from J, the gap between germline ends came to 10 bases. The germline V gene has CDR1 SGHTS and CDR2 YDEGEE. The DNA of the CDR3 is TGTGCCAGCAGCTTGGGGTTGGTTGGGCAGTTCTTC. Translation gives CASSLGLVGQFF.

Regarding this clone: The sample carries other DNA sequences with the same CDR3. The chain links TRBV27 to TRBJ2-7, with D tentatively TRBD1 (6 bases). Germline CDR1 reads MNHEY; CDR2 reads SMNVEV (reference sequence). Trimming removed 4 bases at V and 3 bases at J, with 7 bases between. This CDR3 comprises 12 residues. CDR3 residues: CASSSRGYEQYF. The CDR3 DNA sequence: TGTGCCAGCAGTTCCAGGGGCTACGAGCAGTACTTC.

This clone was observed once. The chain uses TRBV9 and TRBJ1-6; D is unclear. Per germline, CDR1 SGDLS and CDR2 YYNGEE. V was trimmed by 3 bases and J by 7 bases, leaving 8 bases between them. The CDR3 extends over 13 amino acids. The CDR3, as DNA: TGTGCCAGCAGCGCGGGCCAGAATTCACCCCTCCACTTT. Translation: CASSAGQNSPLHF.

V is TRBV11-2 and J is TRBJ1-2; 8 nucleotides agree with TRBD1. Unmatched junction bases numbered 4, after V lost 3 bases and J lost 4 bases. This CDR3 comprises 14 residues. CDR1 SGHAT and CDR2 FQNNGV come from the germline V gene. This CDR3 reads CASSFGTGTYGYTF. The CDR3 nucleotides read TGTGCCAGCAGCTTTGGGACAGGTACCTATGGCTACACCTTC.

This clone has just one count. The CDR3 spells CASSLSPGYEQYF. The CDR3 nucleotides read TGTGCCAGCAGTTTATCTCCTGGCTACGAGCAGTACTTC. V and J are TRBV27 and TRBJ2-7; D not resolved. The CDR3 covers 13 residues. Per the germline V gene, CDR1 is MNHEY and CDR2 is SMNVEV (reference sequence). V was trimmed by 0 bases and J by 3 bases, leaving 6 bases between them.

The rearrangement uses TRBV7-9 and TRBJ2-1; 7 bases are a match to TRBD1. Germline V CDR1 and CDR2: SEHNR, FQNEAQ (reference sequence). CDR3 length equals 14 residues. V dropped 5 bases and J dropped 3; count of bases not matched to a gene: 4. The CDR3 nucleotides read TGTGCCAGCAGCCGGGACAGATACTACAATGAGCAGTTCTTC. This encodes CASSRDRYYNEQFF.

This clone has just a few counts. Distinct nucleotide sequences in the sample also encode this CDR3. The chain is built from TRBV19 and TRBJ1-4, with D hard to call. Germline values: CDR1 LNHDA, CDR2 SQIVND (reference sequence). The CDR3 contains 15 residues. The V end was cut by 1 base, the J end by 0 bases, with 6 bases between. This chain's CDR3 is CASSIGVATNEKLFF. The CDR3 DNA reads as TGTGCCAGTAGTATAGGCGTGGCAACTAATGAAAAACTGTTTTTT.